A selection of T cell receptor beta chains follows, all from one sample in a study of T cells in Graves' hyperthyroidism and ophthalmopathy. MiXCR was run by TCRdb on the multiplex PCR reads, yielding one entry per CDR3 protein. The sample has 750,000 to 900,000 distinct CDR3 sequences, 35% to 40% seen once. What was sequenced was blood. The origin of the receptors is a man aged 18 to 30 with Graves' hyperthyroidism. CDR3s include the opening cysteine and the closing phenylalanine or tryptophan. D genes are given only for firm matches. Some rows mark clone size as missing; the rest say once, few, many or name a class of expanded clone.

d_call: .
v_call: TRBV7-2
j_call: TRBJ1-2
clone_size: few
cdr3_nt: TGTGCCAGCAGCCCCCCCGAGTTCAGGGTCTATGGCTACACCTTC
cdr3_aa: CASSPPEFRVYGYTF

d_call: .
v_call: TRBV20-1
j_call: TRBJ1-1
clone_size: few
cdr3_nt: TGCAGTGCTAGTTTAAGATTTGCTGATGAAGCTTTCTTT
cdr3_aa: CSASLRFADEAFF

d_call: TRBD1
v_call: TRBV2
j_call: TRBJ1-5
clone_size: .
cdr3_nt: TGTGCCAGCAGGAGAGGGACAGGGAGGACGGGGAGCAATCAGCCCCAGCATTTT
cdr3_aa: CASRRGTGRTGSNQPQHF

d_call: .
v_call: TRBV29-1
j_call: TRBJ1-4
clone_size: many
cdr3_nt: TGCAGCGTTGTCGGGCCTAATGAAAAACTGTTTTTT
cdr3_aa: CSVVGPNEKLFF

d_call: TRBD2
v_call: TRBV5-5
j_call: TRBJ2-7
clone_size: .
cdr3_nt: TGTGCCGGCAGCCTGACTAGCGGGAGGGCCGTCGAGCAGTACTTC
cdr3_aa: CAGSLTSGRAVEQYF

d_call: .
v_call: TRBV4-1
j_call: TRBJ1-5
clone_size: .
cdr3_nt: TGCGCCAGCAGCCTCACCCCTAGGGCCGATCAGCCCCAGCATTTT
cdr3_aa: CASSLTPRADQPQHF

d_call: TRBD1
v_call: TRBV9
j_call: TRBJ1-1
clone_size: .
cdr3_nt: TGTGCCAGCAGCCAACGACAGGGCCCGAACACTGAAGCTTTCTTT
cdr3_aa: CASSQRQGPNTEAFF

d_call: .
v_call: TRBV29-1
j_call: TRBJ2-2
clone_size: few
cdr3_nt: TGCAGCGTTGAGCTAGCGGGGGAGCTGTTTTTT
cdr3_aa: CSVELAGELFF

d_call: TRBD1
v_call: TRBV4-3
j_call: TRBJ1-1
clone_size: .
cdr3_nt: TGCGCCAGCAGCCAGGAACAGGGGGTGAACACTGAAGCTTTCTTT
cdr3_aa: CASSQEQGVNTEAFF

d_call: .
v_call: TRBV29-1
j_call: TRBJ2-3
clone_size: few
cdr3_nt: TGCAGCGTTGAGGGGCGGAGCACAGATACGCAGTATTTT
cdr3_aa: CSVEGRSTDTQYF

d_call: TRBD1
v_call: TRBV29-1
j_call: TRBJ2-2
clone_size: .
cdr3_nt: TGCAGCGCCCCTTCGACCGGGACAGGGACCGGGGAGCTGTTTTTT
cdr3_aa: CSAPSTGTGTGELFF

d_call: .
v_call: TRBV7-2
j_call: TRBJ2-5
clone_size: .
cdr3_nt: TGTGCCAGCAGCGCCGGGGGAAGGGAAGAGACCCAGTACTTC
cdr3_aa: CASSAGGREETQYF

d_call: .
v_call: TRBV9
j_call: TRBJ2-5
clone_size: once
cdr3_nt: TGTGCCAGCAGGACGGCGACTGGAGAGACCCAGTACTTC
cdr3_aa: CASRTATGETQYF

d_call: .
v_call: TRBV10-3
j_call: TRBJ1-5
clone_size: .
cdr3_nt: TGTGCCAGCAGTTTTACGGCATCAACGGTGCCCCAGCATTTT
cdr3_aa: CASSFTASTVPQHF

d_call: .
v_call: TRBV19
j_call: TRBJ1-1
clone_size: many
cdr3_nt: TGTGCCAGTAGTATGAACACCTTGAACACTGAAGCTTTCTTT
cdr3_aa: CASSMNTLNTEAFF

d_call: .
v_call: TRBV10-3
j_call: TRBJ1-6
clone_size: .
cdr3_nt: TGTGCCATCAGCAGTTCCTTAGGGCTCGGCCGTAATTCACCCCTCCACTTT
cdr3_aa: CAISSSLGLGRNSPLHF

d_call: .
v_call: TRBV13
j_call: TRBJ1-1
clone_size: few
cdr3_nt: TGTGCCAGCAGCGTAACGGGACTGCACACTGAAGCTTTCTTT
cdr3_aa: CASSVTGLHTEAFF

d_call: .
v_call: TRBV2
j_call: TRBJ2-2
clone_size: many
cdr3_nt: TGTGCCAGCAGGAGAGGCGGTCAGGGGACCGGGGAGCTGTTTTTT
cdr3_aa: CASRRGGQGTGELFF

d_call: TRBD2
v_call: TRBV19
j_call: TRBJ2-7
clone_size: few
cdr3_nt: TGTGCCAGTAGTATCGCTAGCGGGAGCTCCTACGAGCAGTACTTC
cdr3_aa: CASSIASGSSYEQYF

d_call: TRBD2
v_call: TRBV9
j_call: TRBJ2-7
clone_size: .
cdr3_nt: TGTGCCAGCAGCGTAGCTACGGGACTAGCTTACGAGCAGTACTTC
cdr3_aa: CASSVATGLAYEQYF

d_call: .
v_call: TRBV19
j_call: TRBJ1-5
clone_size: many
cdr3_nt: TGTGCCAGTAGTACAGGGTTTCAGCCCCAGCATTTT
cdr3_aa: CASSTGFQPQHF

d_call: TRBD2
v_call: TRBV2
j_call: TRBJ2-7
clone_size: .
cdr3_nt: TGTGCCAGCAGTCCCCCACCGACTTTAGCGGGGGTTTACGAGCAGTACTTC
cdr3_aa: CASSPPPTLAGVYEQYF

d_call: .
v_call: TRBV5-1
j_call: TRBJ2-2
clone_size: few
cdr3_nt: TGCGCCAGCAGCTTGGGGGGAGCTCGCACCGGGGAGCTGTTTTTT
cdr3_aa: CASSLGGARTGELFF

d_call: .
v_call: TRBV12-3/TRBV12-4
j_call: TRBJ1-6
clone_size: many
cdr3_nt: TGTGCCAGCAGGGTGGGCGATAATTCACCCCTCCACTTT
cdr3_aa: CASRVGDNSPLHF

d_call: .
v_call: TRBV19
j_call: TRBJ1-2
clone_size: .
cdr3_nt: TGTGCCAGTAGTATTCAAGGGGCTTTAAATGGCTACACCTTC
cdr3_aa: CASSIQGALNGYTF

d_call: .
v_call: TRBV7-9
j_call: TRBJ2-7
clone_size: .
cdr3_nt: TGTGCCAGCAGCTCCCGCCAGGGGAACGAGCAGTACTTC
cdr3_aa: CASSSRQGNEQYF

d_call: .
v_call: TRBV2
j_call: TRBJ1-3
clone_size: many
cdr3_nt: TGTGCCAGCAACACTGGGCACTCTGGAAACACCATATATTTT
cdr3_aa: CASNTGHSGNTIYF

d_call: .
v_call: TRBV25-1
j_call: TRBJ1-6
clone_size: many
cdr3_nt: TGTGCCAGCAGTGAAGGTGCCCGGGCTCGGAATTCACCCCTCCACTTT
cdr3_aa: CASSEGARARNSPLHF

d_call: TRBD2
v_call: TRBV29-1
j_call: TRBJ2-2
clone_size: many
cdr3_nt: TGCAGCGTAAAAACTAGCGGGGAAAGGGTCACCGGGGAGCTGTTTTTT
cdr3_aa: CSVKTSGERVTGELFF

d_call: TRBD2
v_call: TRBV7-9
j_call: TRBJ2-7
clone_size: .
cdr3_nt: TGTGCCAGCAGCTCCGCGCCAAGGACTAGCTTGGTCGAGCAGTACTTC
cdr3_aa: CASSSAPRTSLVEQYF

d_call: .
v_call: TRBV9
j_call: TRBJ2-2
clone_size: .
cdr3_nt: TGTGCCAGCAGCGTACACAGTCTATACGCGAACACCGGGGAGCTGTTTTTT
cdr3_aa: CASSVHSLYANTGELFF

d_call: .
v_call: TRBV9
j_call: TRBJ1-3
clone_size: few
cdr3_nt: TGTGCCAGCAGCGTAGAGGGCAGAGCCTCCGCCATATATTTT
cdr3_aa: CASSVEGRASAIYF

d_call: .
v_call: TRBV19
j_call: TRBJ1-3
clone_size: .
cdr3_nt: TGTGCCACAGCCGCTATCTCTGGAAACACCATATATTTT
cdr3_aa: CATAAISGNTIYF

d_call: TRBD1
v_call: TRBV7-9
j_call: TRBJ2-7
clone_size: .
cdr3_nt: TGTGCCAGCGGACTACCCGGGACAGGGGACTACGAGCAGTACTTC
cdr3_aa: CASGLPGTGDYEQYF

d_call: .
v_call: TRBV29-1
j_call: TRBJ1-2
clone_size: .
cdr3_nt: TGCAGCGGCGTAACAGGTGGAGGCTACACCTTC
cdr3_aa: CSGVTGGGYTF

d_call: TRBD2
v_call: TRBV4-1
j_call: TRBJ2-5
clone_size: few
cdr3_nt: TGTGCCAGCAGCACCCTAGGTGGAACTAGCGGGTTTGAGACCCAGTACTTC
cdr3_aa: CASSTLGGTSGFETQYF

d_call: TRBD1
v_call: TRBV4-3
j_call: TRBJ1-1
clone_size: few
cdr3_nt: TGCGCCAGCAGCCAAGATGCGGGGGACAGGACTGAAGCTTTCTTT
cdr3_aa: CASSQDAGDRTEAFF

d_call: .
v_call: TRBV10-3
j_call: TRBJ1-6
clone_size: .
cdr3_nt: TGTGCCAGCAGTTATCTTCATTCACCCCTCCACTTT
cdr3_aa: CASSYLHSPLHF

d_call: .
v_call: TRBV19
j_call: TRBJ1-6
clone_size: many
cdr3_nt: TGTGCCAGTAGTATAGGGGGACCTGATTCACCCCTCCACTTT
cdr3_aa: CASSIGGPDSPLHF

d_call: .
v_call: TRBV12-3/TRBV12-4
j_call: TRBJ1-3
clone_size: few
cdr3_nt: TGTGCCAGCAGCCGACAGCCTTCTGGAAACACCATATATTTT
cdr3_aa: CASSRQPSGNTIYF

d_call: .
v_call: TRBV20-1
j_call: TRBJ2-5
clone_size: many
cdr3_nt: TGCAGTGCCACGTGGGGGGAGACCCAGTACTTC
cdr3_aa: CSATWGETQYF

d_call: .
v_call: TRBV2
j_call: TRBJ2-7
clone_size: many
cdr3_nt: TGTGCCAGCAGTGACGGTGATCTTCTTTACGAGCAGTACTTC
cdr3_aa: CASSDGDLLYEQYF

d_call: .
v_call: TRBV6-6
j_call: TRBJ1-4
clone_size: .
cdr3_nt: TGTGCCAGCTCTTCGGTCGGACACAATGAAAAACTGTTTTTT
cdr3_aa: CASSSVGHNEKLFF

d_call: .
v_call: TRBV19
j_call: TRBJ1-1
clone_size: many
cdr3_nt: TGTGCCAGTACCAAGAACCCAAGGACTGAAGCTTTCTTT
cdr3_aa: CASTKNPRTEAFF

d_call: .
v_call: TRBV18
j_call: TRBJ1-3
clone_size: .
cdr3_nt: TGTGCCAGCTCACGGCCGTCCTCTGGAAACACCATATATTTT
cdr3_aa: CASSRPSSGNTIYF

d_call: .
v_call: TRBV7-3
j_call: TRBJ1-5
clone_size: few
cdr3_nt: TGTGCCAGCAGCTTAAGGGGGTGGTGCACCTCTAGCAATCAGCCCCAGCATTTT
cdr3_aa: CASSLRGWCTSSNQPQHF